The sequence of this T cell receptor (beta chain) was determined in a study of T cell responses to AZD1222 COVID-19 vaccine. Generated by immunoSEQ multiplex PCR, the TCRdb table keeps only in-frame clones and is missing some. The profile covers about 110,000 clones, with roughly 89% appearing a single time and over 2% taken by the ten largest. Germline assignment: CDR1 LGHNA and CDR2 YNFKEQ. CDR3 length equals 15 residues. V trimming: 2 bases; J trimming: 7 bases; junction bases outside the gene matches: 7. The TCR comes from an adult who received the AZD1222 COVID-19 vaccine. The rearrangement joins TRBV4-2 to TRBJ2-1; TRBD1 agrees at 8 bases. This sample comprised peripheral blood, obtained 28 days after the second AZD1222 dose. CDR3 in DNA: TGTGCCAGCAGCCAAACCCGGACAGGGCTAAATGAGCAGTTCTTC. Protein: CASSQTRTGLNEQFF.